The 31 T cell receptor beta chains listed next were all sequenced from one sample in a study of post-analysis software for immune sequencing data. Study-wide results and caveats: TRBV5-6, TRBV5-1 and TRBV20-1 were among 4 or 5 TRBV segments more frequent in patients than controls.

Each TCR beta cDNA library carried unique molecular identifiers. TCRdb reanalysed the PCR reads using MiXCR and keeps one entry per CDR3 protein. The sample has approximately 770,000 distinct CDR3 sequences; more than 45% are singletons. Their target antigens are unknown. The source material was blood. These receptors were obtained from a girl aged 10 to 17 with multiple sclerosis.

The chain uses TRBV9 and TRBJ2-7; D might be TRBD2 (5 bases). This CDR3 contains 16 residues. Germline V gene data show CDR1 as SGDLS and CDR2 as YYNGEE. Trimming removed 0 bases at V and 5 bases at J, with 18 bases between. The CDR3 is CASSVVAKGLLDEQYF. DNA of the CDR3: TGTGCCAGCAGCGTAGTGGCAAAAGGACTTCTGGACGAGCAGTACTTC.

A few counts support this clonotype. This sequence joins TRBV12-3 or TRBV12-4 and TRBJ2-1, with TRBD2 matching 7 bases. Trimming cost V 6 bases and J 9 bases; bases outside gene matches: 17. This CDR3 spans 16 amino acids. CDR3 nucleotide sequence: TGTGCCAGCAGCCCACAACTAGCGAATCGTCTAGGTGAGCAGTTCTTC. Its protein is CASSPQLANRLGEQFF.

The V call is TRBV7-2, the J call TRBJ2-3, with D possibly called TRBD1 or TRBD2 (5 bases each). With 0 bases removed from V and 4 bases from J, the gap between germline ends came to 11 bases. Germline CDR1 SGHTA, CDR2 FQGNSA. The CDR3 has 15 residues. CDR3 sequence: CASSLAVQGADTQYF. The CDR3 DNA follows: TGTGCCAGCAGCTTAGCAGTCCAGGGAGCAGATACGCAGTATTTT.

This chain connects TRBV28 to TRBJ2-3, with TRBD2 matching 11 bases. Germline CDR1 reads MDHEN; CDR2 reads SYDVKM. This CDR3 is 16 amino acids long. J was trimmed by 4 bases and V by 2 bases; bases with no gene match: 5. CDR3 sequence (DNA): TGTGCCAGCAGTTTAGAACTAGCGGGAGTGGCAGATACGCAGTATTTT. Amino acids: CASSLELAGVADTQYF.

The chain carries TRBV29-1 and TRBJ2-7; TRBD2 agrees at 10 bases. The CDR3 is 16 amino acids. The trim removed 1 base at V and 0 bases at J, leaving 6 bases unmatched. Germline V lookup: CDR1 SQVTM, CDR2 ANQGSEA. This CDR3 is CSVEARTSGSSYEQYF. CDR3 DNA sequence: TGCAGCGTTGAAGCCCGGACTAGCGGCAGCTCCTACGAGCAGTACTTC.

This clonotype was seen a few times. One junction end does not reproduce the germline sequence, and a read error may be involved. The CDR3 DNA reads TGTGCCAACAGCTCCTCCGGGACTAGCGGGAGGGGTGAGCAGTTCTTC. This gives the protein CANSSSGTSGRGEQFF. This chain connects TRBV11-2 to TRBJ2-1, with 16 bases identical to TRBD2. Germline-derived CDR1 and CDR2 are SGHAT and FQNNGV. This CDR3 contains 16 residues.

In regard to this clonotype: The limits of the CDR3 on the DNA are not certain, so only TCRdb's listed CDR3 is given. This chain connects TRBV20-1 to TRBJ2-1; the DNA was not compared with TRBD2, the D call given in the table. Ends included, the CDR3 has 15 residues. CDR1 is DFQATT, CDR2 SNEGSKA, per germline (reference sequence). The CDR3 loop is CSAVGSGSSYNEQVF.

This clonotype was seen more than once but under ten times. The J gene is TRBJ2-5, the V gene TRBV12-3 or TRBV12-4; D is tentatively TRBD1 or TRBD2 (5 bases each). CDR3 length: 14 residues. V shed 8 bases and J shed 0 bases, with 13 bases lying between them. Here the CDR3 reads CASSGAENQETQYF. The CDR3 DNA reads TGTGCCAGCTCCGGGGCGGAGAACCAAGAGACCCAGTACTTC.

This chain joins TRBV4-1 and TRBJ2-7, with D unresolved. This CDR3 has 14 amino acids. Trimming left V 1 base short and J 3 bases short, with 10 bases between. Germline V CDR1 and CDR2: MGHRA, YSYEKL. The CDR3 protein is CASSQGSANYEQYF. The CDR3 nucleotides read TGCGCCAGCAGCCAAGGGTCCGCTAACTACGAGCAGTACTTC.

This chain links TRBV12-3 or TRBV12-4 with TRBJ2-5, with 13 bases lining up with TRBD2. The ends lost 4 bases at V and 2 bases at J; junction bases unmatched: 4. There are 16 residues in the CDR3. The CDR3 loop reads CASSSGTSGAQETQYF. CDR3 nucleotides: TGTGCCAGCAGTTCCGGGACTAGCGGGGCTCAAGAGACCCAGTACTTC.

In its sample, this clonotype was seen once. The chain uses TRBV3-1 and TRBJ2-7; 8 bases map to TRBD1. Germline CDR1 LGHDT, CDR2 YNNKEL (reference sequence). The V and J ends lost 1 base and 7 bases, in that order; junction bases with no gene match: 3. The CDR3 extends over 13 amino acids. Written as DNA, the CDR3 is TGTGCCAGCAGCCAAGTAGGACAGGGAGAGCAGTACTTC. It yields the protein CASSQVGQGEQYF.

The CDR3 DNA is TGCAGTGCTAGACACACTCCAGATGGCTACACCTTC. This gives the protein CSARHTPDGYTF. V gene TRBV20-1 combines with J gene TRBJ1-2; D unresolved. The CDR3 runs 12 residues. V gave up 2 bases and J gave up 6 bases, with 10 bases separating them. The germline CDR1 and CDR2 sequences are DFQATT and SNEGSKA (reference sequence).

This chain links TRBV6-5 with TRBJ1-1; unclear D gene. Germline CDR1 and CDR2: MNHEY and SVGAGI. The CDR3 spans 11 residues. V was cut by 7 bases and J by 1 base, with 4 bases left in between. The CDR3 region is CASMENTEAFF. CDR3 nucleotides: TGTGCCAGCATGGAGAACACTGAAGCTTTCTTT.

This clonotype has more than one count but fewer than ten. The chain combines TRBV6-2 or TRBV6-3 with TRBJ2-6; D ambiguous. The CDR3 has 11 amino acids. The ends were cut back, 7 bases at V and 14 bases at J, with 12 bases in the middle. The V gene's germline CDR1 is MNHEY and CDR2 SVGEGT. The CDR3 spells CASKTSTILTF. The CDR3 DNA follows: TGTGCCAGCAAAACTTCAACCATCCTGACTTTC.

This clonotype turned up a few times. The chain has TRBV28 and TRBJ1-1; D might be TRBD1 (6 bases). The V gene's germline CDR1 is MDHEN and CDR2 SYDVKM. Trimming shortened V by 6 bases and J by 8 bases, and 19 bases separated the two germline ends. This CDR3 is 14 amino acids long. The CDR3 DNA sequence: TGTGCCAGCAGCGCTGGGATGTGGGGGGGCGAAGCTTTCTTT. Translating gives CASSAGMWGGEAFF.

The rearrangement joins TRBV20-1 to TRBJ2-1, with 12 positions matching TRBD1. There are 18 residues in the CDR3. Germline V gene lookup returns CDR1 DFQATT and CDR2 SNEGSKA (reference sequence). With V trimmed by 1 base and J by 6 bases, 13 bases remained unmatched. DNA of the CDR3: TGCAGTGCTAGAGCGGGACAGGGGGCGAGGGCGGGACCCAATGAGCAGTTCTTC. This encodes CSARAGQGARAGPNEQFF.

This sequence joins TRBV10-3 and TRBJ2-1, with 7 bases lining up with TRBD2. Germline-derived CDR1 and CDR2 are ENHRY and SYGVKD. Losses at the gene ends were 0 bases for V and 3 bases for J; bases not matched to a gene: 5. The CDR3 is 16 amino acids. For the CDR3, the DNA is TGTGCCATCAGTGAGTCTTGGCCTAGCGGCTACAATGAGCAGTTCTTC. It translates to CAISESWPSGYNEQFF.

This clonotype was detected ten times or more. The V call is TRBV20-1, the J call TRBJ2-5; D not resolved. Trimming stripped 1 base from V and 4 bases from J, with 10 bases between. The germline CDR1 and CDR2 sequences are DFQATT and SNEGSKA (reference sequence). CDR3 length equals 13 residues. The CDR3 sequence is CSARVPLIETQYF. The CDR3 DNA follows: TGCAGTGCTAGAGTTCCCCTAATAGAGACCCAGTACTTC.

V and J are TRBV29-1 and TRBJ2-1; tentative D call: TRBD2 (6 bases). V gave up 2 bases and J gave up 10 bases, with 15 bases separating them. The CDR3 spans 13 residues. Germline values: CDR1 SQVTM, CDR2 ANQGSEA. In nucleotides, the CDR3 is TGCAGCGTTGAAATAGCGGATCCCTACGAGCAGTTCTTC. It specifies CSVEIADPYEQFF.

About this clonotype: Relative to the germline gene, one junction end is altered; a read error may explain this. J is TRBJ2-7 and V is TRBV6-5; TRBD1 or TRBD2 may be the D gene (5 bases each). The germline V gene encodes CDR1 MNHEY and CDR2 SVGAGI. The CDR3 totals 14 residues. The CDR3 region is CARSQLPGLYEQYF. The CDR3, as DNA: TGTGCCCGCAGTCAACTCCCGGGGCTCTACGAGCAGTACTTC.

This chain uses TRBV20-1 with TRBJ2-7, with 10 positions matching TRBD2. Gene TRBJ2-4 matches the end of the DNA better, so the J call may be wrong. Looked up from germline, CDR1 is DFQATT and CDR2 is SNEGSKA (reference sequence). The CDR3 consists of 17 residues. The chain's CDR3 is CSAGTPTSGRAWNIQYF. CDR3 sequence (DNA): TGCAGTGCTGGTACCCCCACGAGCGGGAGGGCCTGGAACATTCAGTACTTC.

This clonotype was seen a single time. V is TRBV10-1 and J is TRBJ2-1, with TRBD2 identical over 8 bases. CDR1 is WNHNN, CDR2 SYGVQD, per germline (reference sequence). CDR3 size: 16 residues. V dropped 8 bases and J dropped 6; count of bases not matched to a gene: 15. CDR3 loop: CASPRCGLAGGNEQFF. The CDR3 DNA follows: TGCGCCAGCCCCCGATGTGGGCTAGCGGGTGGCAATGAGCAGTTCTTC.

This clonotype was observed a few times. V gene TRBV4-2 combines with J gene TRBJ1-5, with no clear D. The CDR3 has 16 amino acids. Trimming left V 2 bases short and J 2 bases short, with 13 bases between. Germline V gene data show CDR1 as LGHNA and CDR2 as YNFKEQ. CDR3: CASSQKGLGGNQPQHF. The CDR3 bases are TGTGCCAGCAGCCAAAAAGGGTTGGGCGGCAATCAGCCCCAGCATTTT.

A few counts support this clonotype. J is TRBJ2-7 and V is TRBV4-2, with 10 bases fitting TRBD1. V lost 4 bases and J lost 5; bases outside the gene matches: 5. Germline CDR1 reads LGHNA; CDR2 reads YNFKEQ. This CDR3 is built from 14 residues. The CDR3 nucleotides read TGTGCCAGCAGCCCAGACGGGACAGGGGACGAGCAGTACTTC. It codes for CASSPDGTGDEQYF.

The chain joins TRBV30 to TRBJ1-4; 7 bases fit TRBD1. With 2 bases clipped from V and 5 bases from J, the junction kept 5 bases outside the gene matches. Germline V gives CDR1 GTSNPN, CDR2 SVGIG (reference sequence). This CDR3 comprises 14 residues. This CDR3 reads CAWSRGQKNEKLFF. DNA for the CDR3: TGTGCCTGGAGTAGGGGACAGAAGAATGAAAAACTGTTTTTT.

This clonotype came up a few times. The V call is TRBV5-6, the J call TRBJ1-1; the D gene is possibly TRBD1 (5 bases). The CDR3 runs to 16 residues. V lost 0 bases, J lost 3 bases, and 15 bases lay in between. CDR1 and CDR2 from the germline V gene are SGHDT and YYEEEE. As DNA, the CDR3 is TGTGCCAGCAGCTTGGGGCAGGGCCGAGCGTACACTGAAGCTTTCTTT. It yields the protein CASSLGQGRAYTEAFF.

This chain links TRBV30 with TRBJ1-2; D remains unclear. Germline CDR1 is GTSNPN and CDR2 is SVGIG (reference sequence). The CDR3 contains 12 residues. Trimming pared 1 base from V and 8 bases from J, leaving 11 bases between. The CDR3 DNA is TGTGCCTGGAGTGCAACGGCCTTAGGCTACACCTTC. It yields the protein CAWSATALGYTF. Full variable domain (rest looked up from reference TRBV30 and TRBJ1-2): SQTIHQWPATLVQPVGSPLSLECTVEGTSNPNLYWYRQAAGRGLQLLFYSVGIGQISSEVPQNLSASRPQDRQFILSSKKLLLSDSGFYLCAWSATALGYTFGSGTRLTVV.

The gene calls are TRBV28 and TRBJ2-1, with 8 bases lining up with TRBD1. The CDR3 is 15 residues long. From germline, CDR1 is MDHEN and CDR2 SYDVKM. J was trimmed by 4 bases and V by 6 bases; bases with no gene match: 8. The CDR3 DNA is TGTGCCAGCAGAACGGACAGGGAGATTTACAATGAGCAGTTCTTC. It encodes CASRTDREIYNEQFF.

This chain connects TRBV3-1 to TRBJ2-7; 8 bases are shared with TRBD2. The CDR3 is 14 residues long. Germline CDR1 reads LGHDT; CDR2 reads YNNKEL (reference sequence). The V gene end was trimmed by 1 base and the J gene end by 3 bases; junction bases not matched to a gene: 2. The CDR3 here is CASSQVGLVYEQYF. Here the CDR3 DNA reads TGTGCCAGCAGCCAAGTGGGACTAGTCTACGAGCAGTACTTC.

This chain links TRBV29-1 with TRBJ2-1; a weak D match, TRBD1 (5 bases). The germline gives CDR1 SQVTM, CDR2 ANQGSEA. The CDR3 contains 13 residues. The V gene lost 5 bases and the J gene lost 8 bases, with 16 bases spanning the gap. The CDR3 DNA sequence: TGCAGCGTTTTGCCAGGGTTCGGCGATGAGCAGTTCTTC. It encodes CSVLPGFGDEQFF.

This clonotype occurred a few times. CDR3 in amino acids: CSALIGVPNQPQHF. The CDR3 region has the DNA TGCAGTGCTCTCATAGGGGTTCCCAATCAGCCCCAGCATTTT. This rearrangement joins TRBV20-1 to TRBJ1-5, with D maybe TRBD1 (5 bases). The germline gives CDR1 DFQATT, CDR2 SNEGSKA (reference sequence). V was trimmed by 5 bases and J by 3 bases, leaving 14 bases between them. CDR3 length: 14 amino acids.